The 14 T cell receptor beta chains below all came from one sample that was sequenced in a study of blood T cell repertoires in COVID-19. Clones were sequenced by immunoSEQ multiplex PCR, and TCRdb holds only the in-frame ones, with some missing. The repertoire holds more than 110,000 clones, with about 80% as singletons. The specimen sequenced was peripheral blood. The receptors come from a woman aged 55-69 years with acute or convalescent COVID-19.

This clone came up a few times. The chain joins TRBV6-5 to TRBJ2-7, with 10 nucleotides matching TRBD2. The J segment lost 3 bases and the V segment lost 2 bases, leaving 4 bases of the junction unmatched. Germline CDR1 is MNHEY and CDR2 is SVGAGI. The CDR3 consists of 15 residues. Written as DNA, the CDR3 is TGTGCCAGCAGTTACGGGACTAGCGTAGACTACGAGCAGTACTTC. Translated, it gives CASSYGTSVDYEQYF.

This CDR3 reads CASSSRTSFSPGQQFF. CDR3 nucleotides: TGTGCCAGCAGCTCCCGGACTAGTTTCTCCCCGGGCCAGCAGTTCTTC. The V call is TRBV11-3, the J call TRBJ2-1; 7 bases fit TRBD2. The CDR3 sequence is 16 residues long. V gave up 4 bases and J gave up 11 bases; unmatched junction bases: 17. Germline values: CDR1 SGHNT, CDR2 YENEEA. The full variable domain, its missing parts supplied by reference TRBV11-3 and TRBJ2-1, is EAGVVQSPRYKIIEKKQPVAFWCNPISGHNTLYWYLQNLGQGPELLIRYENEEAVDDSQLPKDRFSAERLKGVDSTLKIQPAELGDSAVYLCASSSRTSFSPGQQFFGPGTRLTVL.

This chain connects TRBV9 to TRBJ2-5; 8 nucleotides match TRBD2. This CDR3 has 15 residues. V was clipped by 3 bases and J by 5 bases; unmatched bases: 9. Germline CDR1 and CDR2: SGDLS and YYNGEE. In DNA, the CDR3 is TGTGCCAGCAGCGCAGGGGCGGGAGGAGCTGAGACCCAGTACTTC. The encoded protein is CASSAGAGGAETQYF.

This chain uses TRBV1 with TRBJ2-4; TRBD2, the D gene given by the table, was not confirmed from the DNA. TRBV1 is designated a pseudogene. CDR3 length: 17 residues. The CDR3 region is CTSSQDWGALAKNIQYF. DNA of the CDR3: TGCACCAGCAGCCAAGATTGGGGAGCGCTAGCCAAAAACATTCAGTACTTC.

This clone was observed a handful of times. The rearrangement links TRBV7-8 to TRBJ1-5; 7 bases match TRBD1. V gave up 5 bases and J gave up 1 base; unmatched junction bases: 8. CDR1 and CDR2 from the germline V gene are SGHVS and FQNEAQ. CDR3 length: 16 residues. This CDR3 reads CASSQRGQSSNQPQHF. The CDR3 coding sequence is TGTGCCAGCAGCCAACGGGGACAGAGCAGCAATCAGCCCCAGCATTTT.

The V gene is TRBV20-1, the J gene TRBJ2-7; no definite D call. The length of the CDR3 is 10 residues. V lost 2 bases and J 7 bases, leaving 6 bases between the germline ends. Germline-derived CDR1 and CDR2 are DFQATT and SNEGSKA (reference sequence). DNA for the CDR3: TGCAGTGCTAGAATGAGTGAGCAGTACTTC. Translation gives CSARMSEQYF.

The rearrangement joins TRBV5-1 to TRBJ1-1; no reliable D call. Per germline, CDR1 SGHRS and CDR2 YFSETQ. The CDR3 runs 13 residues. V lost 4 bases and J 2 bases, leaving 9 bases between the germline ends. CDR3: CASSGTANTEAFF. In DNA form, the CDR3 reads TGCGCCAGCAGCGGCACAGCCAACACTGAAGCTTTCTTT.

This rearrangement joins TRBV5-1 to TRBJ2-7; perhaps TRBD1 as D (5 bases). The CDR3 is 15 residues long. CDR1 is SGHRS and CDR2 is YFSETQ in the germline V gene. The V and J ends lost 7 bases and 5 bases respectively, with 22 bases between them. This CDR3 is CASQRRGQKRDEQYF. The CDR3 bases are TGCGCCAGCCAGCGTAGGGGTCAAAAAAGGGACGAGCAGTACTTC.

The chain joins TRBV3-1 (or the pseudogene TRBV3-2) to TRBJ2-7; 11 positions match TRBD2. The CDR3 totals 15 residues. V gave up 4 bases and J gave up 3 bases; unmatched junction bases: 5. Germline V CDR1 and CDR2: LGHDT, YNNKEL (reference sequence). The DNA of the CDR3 is TGTGCCAGCAGCCCAACTAGCGGGAGTGGCTACGAGCAGTACTTC. Its protein product is CASSPTSGSGYEQYF.

This clone is a singleton in its sample. The chain uses TRBV5-3 and TRBJ2-3; 7 bases match TRBD2. TRBV5-3 is an ORF; its function is uncertain. CDR3 length: 16 amino acids. V shed 4 bases, J shed 3 bases, and the junction held 11 bases outside the gene matches. Written as DNA, the CDR3 is TGTGCCAGAAGCCCCTCTCGCGGGAGTGGGACAGATACGCAGTATTTT. Translation gives CARSPSRGSGTDTQYF.

The rearrangement uses TRBV5-4 and TRBJ1-1; TRBD1 aligns across 8 bases. V lost 4 bases, J lost 8 bases, and 13 bases stayed unmatched. The CDR3 covers 15 residues. Germline V gene sequence: CDR1 SGHNT, CDR2 YYREEE (reference sequence). CDR3 in amino acids: CASSKKDRDYKEAFF. The CDR3 region has the DNA TGTGCCAGCAGCAAGAAGGACAGGGACTATAAAGAAGCTTTCTTT.

CDR3 region: CASSLFSYVTDTQYF. The CDR3 region has the DNA TGTGCCAGCAGCTTATTTTCCTACGTGACAGATACGCAGTATTTT. The genes are TRBV7-9 and TRBJ2-3; D call uncertain. Germline CDR1 SEHNR, CDR2 FQNEAQ (reference sequence). CDR3 length: 15 residues. V was pared by 2 bases and J by 3 bases, with 12 bases between.

The V and J genes are TRBV28 and TRBJ2-3; 9 nucleotides match TRBD2. CDR1 is MDHEN, CDR2 SYDVKM, per germline. This CDR3 has 16 amino acids. J lost 3 bases, V lost 5 bases, and 9 bases had no gene match. The CDR3 DNA follows: TGTGCCAGCAGTAGCCCTCGCGGGAGGGGAACAGATACGCAGTATTTT. Translating gives CASSSPRGRGTDTQYF.

This sequence joins TRBV4-3 and TRBJ2-3; the match to TRBD2 covers 14 bases. This CDR3 is 18 amino acids long. J was trimmed by 2 bases and V by 0 bases; bases with no gene match: 4. CDR1 LGHNA and CDR2 YSLEER come from the germline V gene. DNA for the CDR3: TGCGCCAGCAGCCAAGACGCGGGACTAGCGGGAGTCACAGATACGCAGTATTTT. Amino acid sequence: CASSQDAGLAGVTDTQYF.